The T cell receptor (beta chain) described here comes from a study of blood T cell repertoires in COVID-19. At the level of the study: Specimens from acute and convalescent COVID-19 originated in the United States, Italy and Spain. PBMCs, B-cell-depleted T cells, or T cells were the source of the cDNA or gDNA that made up the material.

Original handling: Amplification of reference gene primers was used by the study to estimate nucleated cell counts. Profiling relied on immunoSEQ multiplex PCR, and the TCRdb table lists in-frame clones only, not all of them. The V and J calls and clone size are taken from that table; D and trimming were inferred from the DNA. Of roughly 150,000 clones detected, 80% to 90% appear once; the ten largest clones hold roughly 15%. The CDR3 totals 13 residues. Germline V gene data show CDR1 as LGHDT and CDR2 as YNNKEL (reference sequence). V lost 7 bases to trimming and J lost 3 bases; unmatched junction nucleotides: 4.

The origin of this receptor is a woman aged 40 to 49 with acute or convalescent COVID-19. The source material was peripheral blood. V is TRBV3-1 (or the pseudogene TRBV3-2) and J is TRBJ2-5, with 8 positions matching TRBD2. The CDR3, as DNA: TGTGCCAGCAATTCGGGGGGGGAAGAGACCCAGTACTTC. Translation gives CASNSGGEETQYF.